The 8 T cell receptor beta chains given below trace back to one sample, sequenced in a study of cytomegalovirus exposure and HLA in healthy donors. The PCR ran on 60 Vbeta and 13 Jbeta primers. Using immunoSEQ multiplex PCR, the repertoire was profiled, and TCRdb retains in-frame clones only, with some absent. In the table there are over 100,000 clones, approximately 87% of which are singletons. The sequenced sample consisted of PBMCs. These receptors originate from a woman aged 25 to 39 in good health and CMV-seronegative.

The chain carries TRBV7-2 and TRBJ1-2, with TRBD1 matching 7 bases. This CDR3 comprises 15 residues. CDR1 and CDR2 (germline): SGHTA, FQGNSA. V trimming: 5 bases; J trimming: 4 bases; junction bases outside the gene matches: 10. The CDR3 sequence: CASSTTGVRVYGYTF. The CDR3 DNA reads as TGTGCCAGCAGCACCACAGGGGTGAGGGTCTATGGCTACACCTTC.

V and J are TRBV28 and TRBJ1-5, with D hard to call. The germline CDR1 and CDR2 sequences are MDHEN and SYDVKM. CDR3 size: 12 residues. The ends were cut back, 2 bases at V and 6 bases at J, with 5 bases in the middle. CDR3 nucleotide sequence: TGTGCCAGCAGTTTAGGAGGTCAGCCCCAGCATTTT. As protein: CASSLGGQPQHF.

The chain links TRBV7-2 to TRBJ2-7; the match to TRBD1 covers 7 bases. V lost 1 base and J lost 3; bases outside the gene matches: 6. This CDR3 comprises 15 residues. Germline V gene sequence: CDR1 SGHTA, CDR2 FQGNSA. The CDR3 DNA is TGTGCCAGCAGCTTAGAGGGGACAGTTCACTACGAGCAGTACTTC. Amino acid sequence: CASSLEGTVHYEQYF.

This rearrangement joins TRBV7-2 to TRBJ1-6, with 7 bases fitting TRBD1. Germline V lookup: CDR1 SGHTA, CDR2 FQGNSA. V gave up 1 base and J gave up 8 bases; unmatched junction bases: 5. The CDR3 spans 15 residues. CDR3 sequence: CASSLVFQGDSPLHF. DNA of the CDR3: TGTGCCAGCAGCTTAGTTTTTCAGGGGGATTCACCCCTCCACTTT.

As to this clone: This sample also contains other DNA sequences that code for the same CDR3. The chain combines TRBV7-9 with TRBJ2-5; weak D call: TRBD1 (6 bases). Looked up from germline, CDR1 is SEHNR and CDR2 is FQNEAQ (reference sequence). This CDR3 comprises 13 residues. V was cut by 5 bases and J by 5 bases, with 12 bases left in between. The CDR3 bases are TGTGCCAGCAGCACGGACAGAGGGGAGACCCAGTACTTC. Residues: CASSTDRGETQYF.

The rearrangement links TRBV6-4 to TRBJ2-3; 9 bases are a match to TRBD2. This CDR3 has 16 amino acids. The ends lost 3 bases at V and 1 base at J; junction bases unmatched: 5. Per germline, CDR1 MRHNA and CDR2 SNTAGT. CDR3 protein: CASSEIGGGGTDTQYF. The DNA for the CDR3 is TGTGCCAGCAGTGAAATCGGCGGGGGGGGCACAGATACGCAGTATTTT.

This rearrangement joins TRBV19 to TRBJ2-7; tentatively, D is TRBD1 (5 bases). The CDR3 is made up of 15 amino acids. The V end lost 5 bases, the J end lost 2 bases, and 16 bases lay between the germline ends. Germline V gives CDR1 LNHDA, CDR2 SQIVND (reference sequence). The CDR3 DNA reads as TGTGCCAGTAGTGCCCTAGGGGCGGTCCCCTACGAGCAGTACTTC. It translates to CASSALGAVPYEQYF.

CDR3 bases: TGTGCCAGCAGTCAATTTAGCGTGTCCACAGATACGCAGTATTTT. Translation: CASSQFSVSTDTQYF. V and J are TRBV25-1 and TRBJ2-3; D is possibly TRBD2 (5 bases). The CDR3 contains 15 residues. V shed 5 bases and J shed 2 bases, with 14 bases lying between them. In germline, CDR1 is MGHDK, CDR2 SYGVNS.